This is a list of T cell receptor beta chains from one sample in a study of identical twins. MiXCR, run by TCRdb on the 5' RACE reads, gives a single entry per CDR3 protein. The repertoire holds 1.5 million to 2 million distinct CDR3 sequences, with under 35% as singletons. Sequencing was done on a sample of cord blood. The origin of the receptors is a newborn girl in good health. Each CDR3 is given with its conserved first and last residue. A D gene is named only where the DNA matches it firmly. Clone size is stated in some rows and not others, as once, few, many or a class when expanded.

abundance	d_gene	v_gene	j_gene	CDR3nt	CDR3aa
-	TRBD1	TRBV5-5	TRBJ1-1	TGTGCCAGCAGCCTTTTCCGGACAGGGGGCACTGAAGCTTTCTTT	CASSLFRTGGTEAFF
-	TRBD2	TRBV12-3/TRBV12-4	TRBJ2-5	TGTGCCAGCAGTTTCGAAAGCGGGAGGGTTACCTACAATGAGCAGTACTTC	CASSFESGRVTYNEQYF
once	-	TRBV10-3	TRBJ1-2	TGTGCCATCAGTGCTACAGGGACGTATGGCTACACCTTC	CAISATGTYGYTF
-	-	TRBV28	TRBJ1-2	TGTGCCAGCAGTCCCCCCCCAAACTATGGCTACACCTTC	CASSPPPNYGYTF
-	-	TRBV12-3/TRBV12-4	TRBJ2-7	TGTGCCAGCAGATCTAATCGACATGTGTACAGAGCCTACGAGCAGTACTTC	CASRSNRHVYRAYEQYF
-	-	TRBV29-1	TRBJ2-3	TGCAGCGCTGACCCCACTACTACTAGCACAGATACGCAGTATTTT	CSADPTTTSTDTQYF
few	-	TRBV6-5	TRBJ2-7	TGTGCCAGCAGTTACGGGGGGAGTTTGTTCTACGAGCAGTACTTC	CASSYGGSLFYEQYF
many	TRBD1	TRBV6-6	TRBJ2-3	TGTGCCAGCGACGGACAGGGGGCCACAGATACGCAGTATTTT	CASDGQGATDTQYF
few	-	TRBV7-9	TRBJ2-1	TGTGCCAGCAGCTTATTGGGGGTGGCTGAGCAGTTCTTC	CASSLLGVAEQFF
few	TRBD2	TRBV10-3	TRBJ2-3	TGTGCCATCAGTCGGGCTAGCGGGGGGGCCTCGACAGATACGCAGTATTTT	CAISRASGGASTDTQYF
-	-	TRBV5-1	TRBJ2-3	TGCGCCAGCAGAACCACTGGGACCACAGATACGCAGTATTTT	CASRTTGTTDTQYF
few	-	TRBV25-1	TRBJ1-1	TGTGCCAGCAGTGAGACTGGATGGAACACTGAAGCTTTCTTT	CASSETGWNTEAFF
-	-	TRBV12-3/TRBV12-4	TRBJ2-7	TGTGCCAGCAGTTTGTGGGCCCGGGGGCTCCTACCTAATGAGCAGTACTTC	CASSLWARGLLPNEQYF
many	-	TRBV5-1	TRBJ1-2	TGCGCCAGCAGCTTCCGGACCCCTAACTATGGCTACACCTTC	CASSFRTPNYGYTF
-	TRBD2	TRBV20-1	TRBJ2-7	TGCAGTGCTAGAGATACTTGGCTAGCGGACTCCTACGAGCAGTACTTC	CSARDTWLADSYEQYF
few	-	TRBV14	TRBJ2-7	TGTGCCAGCAGCCGGACTCGTGGGGAGCAGTACTTC	CASSRTRGEQYF
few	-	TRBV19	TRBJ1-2	TGTGCCAGTATCGGGATCGGGGGGAACTATGGCTACACCTTC	CASIGIGGNYGYTF
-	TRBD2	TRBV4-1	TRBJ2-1	TGCGCCAGCAGCCAAGATCCTAGCGGGAGGGCCAATGAGCAGTTCTTC	CASSQDPSGRANEQFF
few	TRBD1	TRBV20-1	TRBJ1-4	TGCAGTGCTAGAGGTTACAGGGGAGATGAAAAACTGTTTTTT	CSARGYRGDEKLFF
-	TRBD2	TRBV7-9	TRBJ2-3	TGTGCCAGCAGCTTAGGACAGGGACTAGCTGTCGCAGATACGCAGTATTTT	CASSLGQGLAVADTQYF
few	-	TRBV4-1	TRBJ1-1	TGCGCCAGCAGCCAAGGTCTCCGGGACGGATCCCCGAACACTGAAGCTTTCTTT	CASSQGLRDGSPNTEAFF
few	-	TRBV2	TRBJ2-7	TGTGCCACCGACCGGGACGGTTCCTACGAGCAGTACTTC	CATDRDGSYEQYF
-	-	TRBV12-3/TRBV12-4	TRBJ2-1	TGTGCCAGCAGTTTTATCCGTACTAGCTTTAGTGATGAGCAGTTCTTC	CASSFIRTSFSDEQFF
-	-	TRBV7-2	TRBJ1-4	TGTGCCAGCGGCCAACGGGGAGGAGAAAAACTGTTTTTT	CASGQRGGEKLFF
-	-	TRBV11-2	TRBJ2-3	TGTGCCAGCAGCCCTATACAGGGTTTTGGCACAGATACGCAGTATTTT	CASSPIQGFGTDTQYF
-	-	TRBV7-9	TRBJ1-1	TGTGCCAGCAGCTCATTAGGCAGGAGGGGCACTGAAGCTTTCTTT	CASSSLGRRGTEAFF
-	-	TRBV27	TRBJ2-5	TGTGCCAACAGTTTGTTCACAGGGAGTCAAGAGACCCAGTACTTC	CANSLFTGSQETQYF
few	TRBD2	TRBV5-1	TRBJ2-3	TGCGCCGTGCGGGGGGGCCTAACAGATACGCAGTATTTT	CAVRGGLTDTQYF
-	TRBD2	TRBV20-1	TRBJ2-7	TGCAGTGCCCCTTTTCCCGGGACTAGTTTTAAGGAGCAGTACTTC	CSAPFPGTSFKEQYF
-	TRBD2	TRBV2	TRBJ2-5	TGTGCCAGCAGTGATGTGATAGCGGGCTCCCAAGAGACCCAGTACTTC	CASSDVIAGSQETQYF
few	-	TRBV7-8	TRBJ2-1	TGTGCCAGCAGCTTTGCTACCTACAATGAGCAGTTCTTC	CASSFATYNEQFF
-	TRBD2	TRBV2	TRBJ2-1	TGTGCCAGCAGTGAAAGGGCTAGCGGAGGGTACAATGAGCAGTTCTTC	CASSERASGGYNEQFF
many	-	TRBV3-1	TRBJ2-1	TGTGCCAGCAGCCAACCAACTAGCACCCCCTACAATGAGCAGTTCTTC	CASSQPTSTPYNEQFF
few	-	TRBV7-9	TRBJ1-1	TGTGCCAGCAGCCGCCGCACGGGACAGAACACTGAAGCTTTCTTT	CASSRRTGQNTEAFF
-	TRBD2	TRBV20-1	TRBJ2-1	TGCAGTGCTCCGCGGACTAGCGGGAGATTTCTATACAATGAGCAGTTCTTC	CSAPRTSGRFLYNEQFF
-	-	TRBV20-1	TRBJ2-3	TGCAAGAACGCGGGGGCGGGGGACTTTACAGATACGCAGTATTTT	CKNAGAGDFTDTQYF
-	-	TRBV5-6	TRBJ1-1	TGTGCCAGCAGCCCCCGGGGCAAATCCCGGCTTTCTGAAGCTTTCTTT	CASSPRGKSRLSEAFF
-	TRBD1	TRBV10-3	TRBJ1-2	TGTGCCATCAGTGAGTCGTCCGGGACAGCCTATGGCTGCACCTTC	CAISESSGTAYGCTF
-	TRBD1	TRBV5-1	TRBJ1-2	TGCGCCAGCAGCTTGACAGGGGTTAGCTATGGCTACACCTTC	CASSLTGVSYGYTF
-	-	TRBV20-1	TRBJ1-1	TGCAGTGCTGCCGACAATCTAGGAACTGAAGCTTTCTTT	CSAADNLGTEAFF
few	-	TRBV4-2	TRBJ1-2	TGTGCCAGCAGCCCAAGCCGGCTCGGGGCAGGGAATGGCTACACCTTC	CASSPSRLGAGNGYTF
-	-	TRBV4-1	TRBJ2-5	TGCGCCAGCAGCCAAGTAGGGCAGGCATCAAGAGAGACCCAGTACTTC	CASSQVGQASRETQYF
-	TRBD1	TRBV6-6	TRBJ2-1	TGTGCCAGCAGTTACTCCTGGGACAGCGATGAGCAGTTCTTC	CASSYSWDSDEQFF
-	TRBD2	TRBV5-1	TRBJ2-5	TGCGCCAGCAGCTTGGCTTTGGCGGGAGTCTCCCACAATGAGCAGTACTTC	CASSLALAGVSHNEQYF
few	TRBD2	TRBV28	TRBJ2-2	TGTGCCAGCAGTTTAGGGGGGGACCCCTACACCGGGGAGCTGTTTTTT	CASSLGGDPYTGELFF
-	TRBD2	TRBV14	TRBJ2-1	TGTGCCAGCAGCCGCGGACTAGCGGGCAACAATGAGCAGTTCTTC	CASSRGLAGNNEQFF
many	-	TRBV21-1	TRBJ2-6	TGTGCCAGCAGCAAAGCATCAGTGAGCTCTGGGGCCAACGTCCTGACTTTC	CASSKASVSSGANVLTF
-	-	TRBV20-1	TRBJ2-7	TGCAGTGCTAGAGATATCTTTCGACCCTACGAGCAGTACTTC	CSARDIFRPYEQYF
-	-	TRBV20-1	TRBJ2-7	TGCAGTGCTCCCTCTCCAGCGGACGAGCAGTACTTC	CSAPSPADEQYF
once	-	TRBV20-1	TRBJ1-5	TGCAGTGCTCGCCAGGTACGGAATCAGCCCCAGCATTTT	CSARQVRNQPQHF
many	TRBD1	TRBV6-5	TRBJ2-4	TGTGCCAGCAGTTACACCCACAGGGGGTCGGCCAAAAACATTCAGTACTTC	CASSYTHRGSAKNIQYF
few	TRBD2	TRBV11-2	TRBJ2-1	TGTGCCAGCAGCTTAGCCAACCGCGGGGGACTCTACAATGAGCAGTTCTTC	CASSLANRGGLYNEQFF
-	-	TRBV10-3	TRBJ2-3	TGTGCCATCAGTGAATCCTACACAGATACGCAGTATTTT	CAISESYTDTQYF